These 15 T cell receptor beta chains came from one sample sequenced in a study of T cell changes during pregnancy in multiple sclerosis. Using immunoSEQ multiplex PCR, the repertoire was profiled, and TCRdb retains in-frame clones only, with some absent. Of 26,000 or so clones in the sample, roughly nine tenths were seen once. This specimen was CD4+ T cells from peripheral blood mononuclear cells, taken in the first trimester of pregnancy. The source of these receptors is a female donor in good health, enrolled as a control in a pregnancy study.

The gene calls are TRBV10-3 and TRBJ1-3, with 8 bases identical to TRBD1. The V gene end was trimmed by 8 bases and the J gene end by 0 bases; junction bases not matched to a gene: 9. This CDR3 is built from 16 residues. Germline V gives CDR1 ENHRY, CDR2 SYGVKD. The CDR3 DNA sequence: TGTGCCATCGGTTCATCCACAGGGGGCTCTGGAAACACCATATATTTT. Encoded protein: CAIGSSTGGSGNTIYF.

The J gene is TRBJ2-1, the V gene TRBV5-1, with 12 nucleotides matching TRBD1. Germline loops: CDR1 SGHRS, CDR2 YFSETQ. CDR3 length: 15 amino acids. With V trimmed by 4 bases and J by 7 bases, 6 bases remained unmatched. The CDR3 spells CASSGWGQGANEQFF. CDR3 nucleotides: TGCGCCAGCAGCGGGTGGGGACAGGGGGCGAATGAGCAGTTCTTC. Using reference TRBV5-1 and TRBJ2-1 for the parts outside the CDR3, the full variable domain is KAGVTQTPRYLIKTRGQQVTLSCSPISGHRSVSWYQQTPGQGLQFLFEYFSETQRNKGNFPGRFSGRQFSNSRSEMNVSTLELGDSALYLCASSGWGQGANEQFFGPGTRLTVL.

The sample holds one count of this clone. This chain joins TRBV7-8 and TRBJ1-1; TRBD1 aligns across 8 bases. The V gene end was trimmed by 6 bases and the J gene end by 1 base; junction bases not matched to a gene: 7. The germline V gene has CDR1 SGHVS and CDR2 FQNEAQ. The CDR3 covers 15 residues. CDR3 protein: CASRRITGGNTEAFF. As DNA, the CDR3 is TGTGCCAGCAGACGTATAACAGGGGGGAACACTGAAGCTTTCTTT.

In this sample, this clone turned up once. This rearrangement joins TRBV2 to TRBJ2-7; the D gene is possibly TRBD1 (6 bases). This CDR3 is built from 12 residues. Germline CDR1 is SNHLY and CDR2 is FYNNEI. The V gene lost 5 bases and the J gene lost 4 bases, with 9 bases spanning the gap. The CDR3 nucleotides are TGTGCCAGCAGTCCACAGGGTTACGAGCAGTACTTC. It codes for CASSPQGYEQYF.

This chain joins TRBV29-1 and TRBJ2-1, with D maybe TRBD2 (7 bases). The CDR3 contains 15 residues. V was cut by 2 bases and J by 4 bases, with 15 bases left in between. CDR1 and CDR2 from the germline V gene are SQVTM and ANQGSEA. The CDR3 here is CSVEPPRGGYNEQFF. As DNA, the CDR3 is TGCAGCGTTGAACCCCCAAGGGGGGGTTACAATGAGCAGTTCTTC.

J is TRBJ2-3 and V is TRBV7-6; the match to TRBD2 covers 10 bases. This CDR3 is 18 amino acids long. CDR1 SGHVS and CDR2 FNYEAQ come from the germline V gene. The ends lost 6 bases at V and 0 bases at J; junction bases unmatched: 12. CDR3 coding DNA: TGTGCCAGCAGTCCTAACCTCTGGACTAGCGGTAGCACAGATACGCAGTATTTT. This codes for CASSPNLWTSGSTDTQYF.

The CDR3, as DNA: TGTGCCATCAGTGCCCGGAGACAGGACACTGAAGCTTTCTTT. Translating gives CAISARRQDTEAFF. The chain joins TRBV10-3 to TRBJ1-1; D might be TRBD1 (6 bases). The germline CDR1 and CDR2 sequences are ENHRY and SYGVKD. The CDR3 runs to 14 residues. The V and J ends lost 4 bases and 3 bases respectively, with 12 bases between them.

The rearrangement joins TRBV11-2 to TRBJ1-6; 9 bases line up with TRBD1. Germline CDR1 reads SGHAT; CDR2 reads FQNNGV. The ends lost 1 base at V and 8 bases at J; junction bases unmatched: 9. This CDR3 is 17 amino acids long. CDR3 DNA sequence: TGTGCCAGCAGCTTAGCTCCGGGACAGGGTTTAGATTCACCCCTCCACTTT. Encoded protein: CASSLAPGQGLDSPLHF. Together with reference TRBV11-2 and TRBJ1-6, the CDR3 gives the full variable domain: EAGVAQSPRYKIIEKRQSVAFWCNPISGHATLYWYQQILGQGPKLLIQFQNNGVVDDSQLPKDRFSAERLKGVDSTLKIQPAKLEDSAVYLCASSLAPGQGLDSPLHFGNGTRLTVT.

The V call is TRBV5-4, the J call TRBJ2-5; 9 positions match TRBD2. Germline V gene lookup returns CDR1 SGHNT and CDR2 YYREEE (reference sequence). CDR3 size: 15 residues. Losses at the gene ends were 4 bases for V and 1 base for J; bases not matched to a gene: 5. Written as DNA, the CDR3 is TGTGCCAGCAGCCTTAGCGGGAGCCCCCAAGAGACCCAGTACTTC. Its protein is CASSLSGSPQETQYF.

The chain joins TRBV7-6 to TRBJ2-3; D is ambiguous. CDR3 length: 16 residues. Germline V gives CDR1 SGHVS, CDR2 FNYEAQ. The germline V and J ends were trimmed by 0 bases and 2 bases, with 12 bases remaining between them. DNA for the CDR3: TGTGCCAGCAGCTTAGCCCCCAGTGGTCTCACAGATACGCAGTATTTT. As protein: CASSLAPSGLTDTQYF.

The chain joins TRBV7-2 to TRBJ2-3; D ambiguous. The CDR3 covers 13 residues. Germline lookup yields CDR1 SGHTA and CDR2 FQGNSA. The V gene lost 1 base and the J gene lost 5 bases, with 7 bases spanning the gap. The CDR3 loop reads CASSLGYGDTQYF. CDR3 bases: TGTGCCAGCAGCTTAGGATACGGAGATACGCAGTATTTT.

The V gene is TRBV10-3, the J gene TRBJ2-5; D remains unclear. CDR1 is ENHRY and CDR2 is SYGVKD in the germline V gene. CDR3 size: 15 residues. The V and J ends lost 3 bases and 5 bases respectively, with 16 bases between them. The CDR3 sequence is CAISDSRGAGETQYF. As DNA, the CDR3 is TGTGCCATCAGTGATTCCCGTGGAGCTGGGGAGACCCAGTACTTC.

The CDR3 coding sequence is TGTGCCAGCTCAGTTTTTGGTACCTACAATGAGCAGTTCTTC. This gives the protein CASSVFGTYNEQFF. The chain employs TRBV6-1 and TRBJ2-1; D unresolved. Germline V gene lookup returns CDR1 MNHNS and CDR2 SASEGT. This CDR3 has 14 residues. Between the trimmed V and J ends, which lost 8 bases and 2 bases, there was a span of 13 bases.

The V call is TRBV28, the J call TRBJ2-7, with D perhaps TRBD1 (6 bases). In germline, CDR1 is MDHEN, CDR2 SYDVKM. Trimming removed 3 bases from V and 5 bases from J, with 11 bases in between. The CDR3 loop spans 13 amino acids. CDR3 in amino acids: CASSFPGVDEQYF. The CDR3 DNA reads TGTGCCAGCAGTTTCCCAGGGGTTGACGAGCAGTACTTC.

The chain has TRBV30 and TRBJ2-1, with 12 bases identical to TRBD2. V gave up 1 base and J gave up 8 bases; unmatched junction bases: 6. CDR1 and CDR2 (germline): GTSNPN, SVGIG (reference sequence). CDR3 length: 15 amino acids. The CDR3, as DNA: TGTGCCTGGAGTGACACTAGCGGGAGGTGGTATGAGCAGTTCTTC. Translating it yields CAWSDTSGRWYEQFF.